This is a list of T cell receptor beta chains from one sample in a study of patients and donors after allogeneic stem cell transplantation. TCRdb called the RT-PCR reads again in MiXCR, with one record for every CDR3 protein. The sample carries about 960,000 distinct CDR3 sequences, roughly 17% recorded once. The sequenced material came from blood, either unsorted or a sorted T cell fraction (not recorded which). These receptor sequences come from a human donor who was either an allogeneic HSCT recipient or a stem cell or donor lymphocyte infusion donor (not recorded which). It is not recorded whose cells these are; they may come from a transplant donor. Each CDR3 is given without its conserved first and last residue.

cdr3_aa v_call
ASSPKPLKFYEQY TRBV6-1
ASRALGPAEAF TRBV5-1
SAPDSEAF TRBV20-1
AWSVSGFGEKLF TRBV30
ASSPTPPASGGFEQF TRBV6-1
ASSSMASGYEQY TRBV4-1
ASSLGQGRTNEKLF TRBV5-1
SASSGSNYGYT TRBV20-1
ASSWAGATEAF TRBV5-1
ASSQEASGLNGEQF TRBV4-2
ATRTGGNTGELF TRBV10-3
ASSLHLPVTLQY TRBV7-3
ASSLARGPSYEQY TRBV5-6
AISGTGTSFGANVLT TRBV10-3
ASSQWGGQPPHNEQF TRBV2
SVRVMLDTEAF TRBV29-1
ASSSPSEQF TRBV7-2
ASSSSQGAYDLGELF TRBV12-3/TRBV12-4
ASSLLRDRIYEQY TRBV7-2
ASSFGRTGGVGTGELF TRBV12-3/TRBV12-4
ASSLRASGGSSYNEQF TRBV5-1
ASSLRGLAGVGGETQY TRBV5-1
ASSLGRTGKNTEAF TRBV5-1
ASSQELAVSTDTQY TRBV4-3
ASSFKAVKHSGANVLT TRBV27
ASSLNGMGETQY TRBV5-1
SARSLTPGLHEQF TRBV20-1
ASSTGGATGELF TRBV7-2
ASSLGVAGAGDTQY TRBV12-3/TRBV12-4
SARDYGAGSYNSPLH TRBV20-1
ASSHPDRYEQY TRBV4-1
ASSPPGTANTGELF TRBV7-9
ASSSQGWAQY TRBV4-1
SATGTHNTGELF TRBV20-1
AISDSTAYGYT TRBV10-3
ASSEIQGSNYGYT TRBV4-1
ASSELTTGRETQY TRBV25-1
ASSYSSQSGNTIY TRBV6-5
ASSHTSSGTPLHEQY TRBV12-3/TRBV12-4
SAREINPSTDTQY TRBV20-1
SATREDYGYT TRBV20-1
AISGTGIKANTEAF TRBV10-3
ASSPAELNTEAF TRBV12-3/TRBV12-4
ASSYSPTSSGNTIY TRBV6-5
ASSPVIGLASHEQY TRBV3-1
ASSPRSNRAYGYT TRBV11-2
ASSPRPGQGAAEAF TRBV4-1
ASRLRDRSTDTQY TRBV6-1
SGRGLNTEAF TRBV20-1
AISDRLAGDTQY TRBV10-3
ASSGTGDYNEQF TRBV7-9
ANSESGAAEAF TRBV25-1
ASCGPATNEKLF TRBV6-1
ASSYGQKVNGYT TRBV5-1
ASSLVADSYNSPLH TRBV5-1